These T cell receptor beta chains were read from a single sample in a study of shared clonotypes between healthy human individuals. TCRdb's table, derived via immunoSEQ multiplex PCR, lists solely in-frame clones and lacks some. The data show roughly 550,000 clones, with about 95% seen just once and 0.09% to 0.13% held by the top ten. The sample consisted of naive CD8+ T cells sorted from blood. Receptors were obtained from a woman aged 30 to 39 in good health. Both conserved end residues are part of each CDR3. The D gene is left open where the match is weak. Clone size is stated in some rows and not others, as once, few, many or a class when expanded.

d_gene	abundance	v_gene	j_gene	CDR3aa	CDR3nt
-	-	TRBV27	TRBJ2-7	CASREGLEQYF	TGTGCCAGCAGGGAAGGTCTCGAGCAGTACTTC
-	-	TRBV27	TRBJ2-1	CASSLGGAYNEQFF	TGTGCCAGCAGTTTAGGAGGGGCCTACAATGAGCAGTTCTTC
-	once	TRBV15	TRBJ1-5	CATSRDKSQPQHF	TGTGCCACCAGCAGAGATAAAAGTCAGCCCCAGCATTTT
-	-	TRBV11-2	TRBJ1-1	CASSLARTLNTEAFF	TGTGCCAGCAGCTTAGCTAGGACACTGAACACTGAAGCTTTCTTT
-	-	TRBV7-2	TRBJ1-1	CASSPHGPEAFF	TGTGCCAGCAGCCCCCACGGCCCTGAAGCTTTCTTT
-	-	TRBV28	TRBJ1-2	CASSLSHSYYGYTF	TGTGCCAGCAGTTTATCACACAGCTACTATGGCTACACCTTC
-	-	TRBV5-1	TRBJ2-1	CASSDRSSYNEQFF	TGCGCCAGCAGCGACCGTAGCTCCTACAATGAGCAGTTCTTC
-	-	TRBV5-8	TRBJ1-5	CASSLGSGVNQPQHF	TGTGCCAGCAGCCTGGGGTCAGGGGTCAATCAGCCCCAGCATTTT
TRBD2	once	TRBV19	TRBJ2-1	CASSIVAGDLNEQFF	TGTGCCAGTAGTATAGTTGCGGGAGACCTTAATGAGCAGTTCTTC
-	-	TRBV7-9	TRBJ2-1	CASSPPGSSYNEQFF	TGTGCCAGCAGCCCCCCGGGGAGCTCCTACAATGAGCAGTTCTTC
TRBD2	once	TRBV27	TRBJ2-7	CASSTGLVYEQYF	TGTGCCAGCAGTACCGGACTAGTCTACGAGCAGTACTTC
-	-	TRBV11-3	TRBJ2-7	CASSQRGRLANRTYEQYF	TGTGCCAGCAGCCAACGAGGTAGGCTAGCTAATCGAACCTACGAGCAGTACTTC
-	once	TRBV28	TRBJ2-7	CASSLPPGFGEQYF	TGTGCCAGCAGTTTACCCCCAGGGTTCGGCGAGCAGTACTTC
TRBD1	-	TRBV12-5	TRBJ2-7	CASGLDIGTESYEQYF	TGTGCTAGTGGTTTGGACATCGGGACAGAGTCCTACGAGCAGTACTTC
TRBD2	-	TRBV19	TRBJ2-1	CASSIIGGGIYNEQFF	TGTGCCAGTAGTATCATAGGCGGGGGGATCTACAATGAGCAGTTCTTC
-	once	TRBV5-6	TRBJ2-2	CASSLDRYTGELFF	TGTGCCAGCAGCTTGGACAGGTACACCGGGGAGCTGTTTTTT